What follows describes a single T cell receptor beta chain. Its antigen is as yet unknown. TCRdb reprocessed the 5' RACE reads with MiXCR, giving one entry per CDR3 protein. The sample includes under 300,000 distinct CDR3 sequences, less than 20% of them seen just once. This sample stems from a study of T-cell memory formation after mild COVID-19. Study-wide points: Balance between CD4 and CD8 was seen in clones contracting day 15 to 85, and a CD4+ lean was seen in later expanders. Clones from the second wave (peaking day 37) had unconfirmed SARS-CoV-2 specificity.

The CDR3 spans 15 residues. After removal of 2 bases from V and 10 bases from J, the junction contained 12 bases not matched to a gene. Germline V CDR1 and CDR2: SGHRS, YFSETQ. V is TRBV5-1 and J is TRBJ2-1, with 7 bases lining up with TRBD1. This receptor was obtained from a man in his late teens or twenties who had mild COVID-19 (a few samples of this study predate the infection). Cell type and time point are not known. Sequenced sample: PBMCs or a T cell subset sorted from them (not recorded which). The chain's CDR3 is CASSLQGRQEEEQFF. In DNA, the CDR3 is TGCGCCAGCAGCTTACAGGGGCGCCAGGAGGAAGAGCAGTTCTTC.